These 9 T cell receptor beta chains share one sample of origin, sequenced in a study of cytomegalovirus exposure and HLA in healthy donors. The study ran its PCR with 60 Vbeta and 13 Jbeta primers. Here immunoSEQ multiplex PCR was the method, and the copy in TCRdb shows in-frame clones only, minus some. The sample lists 150,000 to 200,000 clones; about four fifths were seen once. Sequenced material: PBMCs. The receptor set was obtained from a woman under 40 in good health and CMV-seropositive.

J is TRBJ2-5 and V is TRBV5-1; 9 bases match TRBD1. The CDR3 is made up of 19 amino acids. V was clipped by 6 bases and J by 2 bases; unmatched bases: 20. Germline V lookup: CDR1 SGHRS, CDR2 YFSETQ. Here the CDR3 reads CASTVLGLQGAGGQETQYF. The CDR3 coding sequence is TGCGCCAGCACCGTATTGGGGTTACAGGGGGCAGGGGGTCAAGAGACCCAGTACTTC.

The rearrangement links TRBV5-1 to TRBJ2-7; perhaps TRBD1 as D (5 bases). The germline CDR1 and CDR2 sequences are SGHRS and YFSETQ. The ends were cut back, 0 bases at V and 3 bases at J, with 10 bases in the middle. This CDR3 has 14 amino acids. The CDR3 reads CASSLDRTRYEQYF. The CDR3 DNA reads TGCGCCAGCAGCTTGGACAGGACCCGCTACGAGCAGTACTTC.

This clone was detected only once. This chain uses TRBV4-3 with TRBJ2-5, with D possibly being TRBD1 (6 bases). Per the germline V gene, CDR1 is LGHNA and CDR2 is YSLEER. The CDR3 loop spans 17 amino acids. V lost 0 bases and J lost 4, with 18 bases in between. The CDR3 bases are TGCGCCAGCAGCCAAGAATACGGCCAGGGGATCGGAGAGACCCAGTACTTC. It translates to CASSQEYGQGIGETQYF.

The rearrangement links TRBV7-3 to TRBJ2-3; 8 nucleotides agree with TRBD1. Germline loops: CDR1 SGHTA, CDR2 FQGTGA. After removal of 5 bases from V and 3 bases from J, the junction contained 4 bases not matched to a gene. This CDR3 is built from 14 residues. The CDR3 protein is CASSPRTGTDTQYF. CDR3 bases: TGTGCCAGCAGCCCCCGGACAGGGACAGATACGCAGTATTTT. Variable domain in full (rest from reference TRBV7-3 and TRBJ2-3): GAGVSQTPSNKVTEKGKYVELRCDPISGHTALYWYRQSLGQGPEFLIYFQGTGAADDSGLPNDRFFAVRPEGSVSTLKIQRTERGDSAVYLCASSPRTGTDTQYFGPGTRLTVL.

The CDR3 reads CASSHRDRFTDTQYF. DNA of the CDR3: TGTGCCAGCAGTCACCGGGACAGATTCACAGATACGCAGTATTTT. The J gene is TRBJ2-3, the V gene TRBV7-8, with 7 bases lining up with TRBD1. The V and J ends lost 6 bases and 2 bases, in that order; junction bases with no gene match: 8. Per germline, CDR1 SGHVS and CDR2 FQNEAQ. This CDR3 has 15 amino acids.

The chain couples TRBV6-1 to TRBJ1-1, with a tentative D call TRBD1 (6 bases). Per the germline V gene, CDR1 is MNHNS and CDR2 is SASEGT. With 2 bases removed from V and 1 base from J, the gap between germline ends came to 11 bases. The CDR3 is made up of 15 amino acids. CDR3 sequence (DNA): TGTGCCAGCAGTGAACCAGGGGAAGGGAACACTGAAGCTTTCTTT. Its protein product is CASSEPGEGNTEAFF.

The rearrangement joins TRBV28 to TRBJ1-3; unclear D gene. Trimming pared 5 bases from V and 4 bases from J, leaving 9 bases between. Germline lookup yields CDR1 MDHEN and CDR2 SYDVKM. This CDR3 is built from 13 residues. The CDR3 DNA sequence: TGTGCCAGCAGTAATTTCAGAGGAAACACCATATATTTT. Protein sequence: CASSNFRGNTIYF.

CDR3 amino acids: CASSPQGASYEQYF. DNA for the CDR3: TGTGCCAGCAGCCCCCAAGGAGCCTCCTACGAGCAGTACTTC. V usage is TRBV11-3 and J usage is TRBJ2-7; no clear D. V was pared by 5 bases and J by 0 bases, with 11 bases between. The CDR3 is made up of 14 amino acids. Germline V gene data show CDR1 as SGHNT and CDR2 as YENEEA.

The chain employs TRBV28 and TRBJ1-4, with D tentatively TRBD1 (5 bases). V was shortened by 1 base and J by 6 bases, with 12 bases between the two germline ends. The CDR3 has 15 residues. From germline, CDR1 is MDHEN and CDR2 SYDVKM. The CDR3 loop is CASSLSGGRYEKLFF. The CDR3 DNA follows: TGTGCCAGCAGTTTATCGGGGGGAAGATATGAAAAACTGTTTTTT.